This T cell receptor beta chain emerged from a study of post-analysis software for immune sequencing data. General study findings and limits: The normalized Chao1 diversity of multiple sclerosis patients was significantly lower than that of controls. Samples sharing a preparation batch grouped tightly together when assessed by F measure. Higher frequency in patients than in controls was seen for five TRBV segments, with TRBV5-6, TRBV5-1 and TRBV20-1 among them.

Germline values: CDR1 MNHEY, CDR2 SVGAGI. The CDR3 is 15 amino acids. V lost 6 bases, J lost 3 bases, and 7 bases stayed unmatched. Tagging with unique molecular identifiers was a feature of the TCR beta cDNA libraries. cDNA molecules numbering about 490,000 came from roughly 1.1 to 9.2 million T cells. TCRdb re-called the PCR reads through MiXCR, storing one row per CDR3 protein. Among roughly 540,000 distinct CDR3 sequences listed, around 34% were seen once. Concerning this clonotype itself: Its antigen is currently unknown.

The source of this sequence is a girl aged 2-17 years with multiple sclerosis. V and J are TRBV6-5 and TRBJ2-5, with TRBD1 matching 10 bases. Material: blood. CDR3 nucleotides: TGTGCCAGCAGCAGGGACAGGGGTTCGAAAGAGACCCAGTACTTC. Residues: CASSRDRGSKETQYF.